This TCR beta chain emerged from a study of technical replicates of blood from a few donors. Measured with immunoSEQ multiplex PCR; TCRdb has only the in-frame clones, and not every one. The repertoire includes approximately 75,000 clones, 95% to 98% of them detected once, and almost 0.3% sits in the top ten. CDR3 length equals 13 residues. From germline, CDR1 is SQVTM and CDR2 ANQGSEA. The V end was cut by 7 bases, the J end by 1 base, with 11 bases between. V is TRBV29-1 and J is TRBJ1-3; perhaps TRBD1 as D (6 bases). The sample comprised T cells isolated from PBMCs. The TCR sequence derives from a human donor in good health. The CDR3 region is CSAHGTSGNTIYF. In nucleotides, the CDR3 is TGCAGCGCCCACGGGACATCTGGAAACACCATATATTTT. Based on the CDR3 plus reference TRBV29-1 and TRBJ1-3, the full variable domain is SAVISQKPSRDICQRGTSLTIQCQVDSQVTMMFWYRQQPGQSLTLIATANQGSEATYESGFVIDKFPISRPNLTFSTLTVSNMSPEDSSIYLCSAHGTSGNTIYFGEGSWLTVV.